The rows below give T cell receptor beta chains drawn from one sample of a study of CD8 T cells in ankylosing spondylitis. TCRdb processed the 5' RACE reads anew with MiXCR; each CDR3 protein has one entry. The data contain about 150,000 distinct CDR3 sequences, roughly a third of them singletons. The specimen sequenced was synovial fluid, either unsorted or a sorted T cell fraction (not recorded which). The receptors were sampled from a male donor with ankylosing spondylitis. Each CDR3 is given with its conserved first and last residue. A D gene is named only where the DNA matches it firmly. A clone size is listed for some rows: how often the clone was seen (once, few, many), or a class if it is expanded.

clone size: NA
D gene: NA
J gene: TRBJ2-3
V gene: TRBV12-3/TRBV12-4
CDR3 DNA: TGTGCCAGCAGCCCCGGGACAGGAGGGGGGGACACAGATACGCAGTATTTT
CDR3 protein: CASSPGTGGGDTDTQYF

clone size: NA
D gene: NA
J gene: TRBJ1-1
V gene: TRBV27
CDR3 DNA: TGTGCCAGCAGTTTACATCCGGCGTCGATGAACACTGAAGCTTTCTTT
CDR3 protein: CASSLHPASMNTEAFF

clone size: many
D gene: TRBD1
J gene: TRBJ2-5
V gene: TRBV2
CDR3 DNA: TGTGCCAGCAAGGGGGCCGGGGAGACCCAGTACTTC
CDR3 protein: CASKGAGETQYF

clone size: NA
D gene: TRBD2
J gene: TRBJ2-1
V gene: TRBV7-2
CDR3 DNA: TGTGCCAGCAGCTTCAGCGGGGGTGTCAATGAGCAGTTCTTC
CDR3 protein: CASSFSGGVNEQFF

clone size: NA
D gene: NA
J gene: TRBJ2-3
V gene: TRBV5-5
CDR3 DNA: TGTGCCAGCAGCTTGAATACCCCTAGCACAGATACGCAGTATTTT
CDR3 protein: CASSLNTPSTDTQYF

clone size: NA
D gene: TRBD2
J gene: TRBJ2-1
V gene: TRBV7-3
CDR3 DNA: TGTGCCAGCAGCGTAGCGGGATCCCGAGAAAATGAGCAGTTCTTC
CDR3 protein: CASSVAGSRENEQFF

clone size: once
D gene: NA
J gene: TRBJ1-1
V gene: TRBV20-1
CDR3 DNA: TGCAGTGCTAGATGGGCGGGCGGCACTGAAGCTTTCTTT
CDR3 protein: CSARWAGGTEAFF

clone size: NA
D gene: NA
J gene: TRBJ2-1
V gene: TRBV24-1
CDR3 DNA: TGTGCCACCCGAGCAGGGGTTGTGAACAATGAGCAGTTCTTC
CDR3 protein: CATRAGVVNNEQFF

clone size: NA
D gene: NA
J gene: TRBJ1-6
V gene: TRBV20-1
CDR3 DNA: TGCAGTGCTAGTAGCTTTTATAATTCACCCCTCCACTTT
CDR3 protein: CSASSFYNSPLHF

clone size: NA
D gene: TRBD2
J gene: TRBJ2-1
V gene: TRBV20-1
CDR3 DNA: TGCAGTGCTAGACTAGCGGGAGTCCCCAATGAGCAGTTCTTC
CDR3 protein: CSARLAGVPNEQFF

clone size: NA
D gene: NA
J gene: TRBJ2-7
V gene: TRBV18
CDR3 DNA: TGTGCCAGCTCACCATTCAGGGATTCCTACGAGCAGTACTTC
CDR3 protein: CASSPFRDSYEQYF

clone size: NA
D gene: NA
J gene: TRBJ2-6
V gene: TRBV30
CDR3 DNA: TGTGCCTGGAGTAAGGGGACTGGGGCCAACGTCCTGACTTTC
CDR3 protein: CAWSKGTGANVLTF

clone size: NA
D gene: NA
J gene: TRBJ1-2
V gene: TRBV25-1
CDR3 DNA: TGTGCCAGCAGTGACCCCCATGGGGATGGCTACACCTTC
CDR3 protein: CASSDPHGDGYTF

clone size: many
D gene: NA
J gene: TRBJ1-2
V gene: TRBV14
CDR3 DNA: TGTGCCAGCAGCCAAGGAGCCAGGGACTATGGCTACACCTTC
CDR3 protein: CASSQGARDYGYTF

clone size: once
D gene: NA
J gene: TRBJ2-7
V gene: TRBV7-8
CDR3 DNA: TGTGCCAGCAGCTTAGCATCGGGGGCCTACGAGCAGTACTTC
CDR3 protein: CASSLASGAYEQYF

clone size: many
D gene: NA
J gene: TRBJ2-7
V gene: TRBV10-3
CDR3 DNA: TGTGCCATCAGTACGATAGGCCCGGGGCGGTCCTACGAGCAGTACTTC
CDR3 protein: CAISTIGPGRSYEQYF

clone size: NA
D gene: TRBD2
J gene: TRBJ2-1
V gene: TRBV20-1
CDR3 DNA: TGCAGTGCCATAGCGGGAAGCTCCTACAATGAGCAGTTCTTC
CDR3 protein: CSAIAGSSYNEQFF

clone size: NA
D gene: NA
J gene: TRBJ1-5
V gene: TRBV12-3/TRBV12-4
CDR3 DNA: TGTGCCAGCAGTTTAGGGGACGGGGGACGGCCCCAGCATTTT
CDR3 protein: CASSLGDGGRPQHF

clone size: few
D gene: TRBD2
J gene: TRBJ2-1
V gene: TRBV20-1
CDR3 DNA: TGCAGTGCTCAAACTAGCGGGGGGGCCGGTGAGCAGTTCTTC
CDR3 protein: CSAQTSGGAGEQFF

clone size: few
D gene: NA
J gene: TRBJ2-1
V gene: TRBV29-1
CDR3 DNA: TGCAGCGTTGAAGAAGAGAAGGGGGTGGGAATCAATGAGCAGTTCTTC
CDR3 protein: CSVEEEKGVGINEQFF

clone size: NA
D gene: TRBD2
J gene: TRBJ2-1
V gene: TRBV20-1
CDR3 DNA: TGCAGTCCCGCCGGGACTAGCGTTGGAGAGCAGTTCTTC
CDR3 protein: CSPAGTSVGEQFF

clone size: NA
D gene: TRBD2
J gene: TRBJ2-1
V gene: TRBV11-2
CDR3 DNA: TGTGCCAGCAACCCTCCAGCGGGGCCCATCAATGAGCAGTTCTTC
CDR3 protein: CASNPPAGPINEQFF

clone size: NA
D gene: TRBD1
J gene: TRBJ2-6
V gene: TRBV27
CDR3 DNA: TGTGCCAGCAGTTTCTTTGCCGGGACAGGGGGCCCTTACTCTGGGGCCAACGTCCTGACTTTC
CDR3 protein: CASSFFAGTGGPYSGANVLTF

clone size: once
D gene: NA
J gene: TRBJ2-2
V gene: TRBV29-1
CDR3 DNA: TGCAGCGTTGGCAGGGGGGACACCGGGGAGCTGTTTTTT
CDR3 protein: CSVGRGDTGELFF

clone size: NA
D gene: NA
J gene: TRBJ1-1
V gene: TRBV12-3/TRBV12-4
CDR3 DNA: TGTGCCAGCAGTTTAGATAAGGGGACGGTTGAAGCTTTCTTT
CDR3 protein: CASSLDKGTVEAFF

clone size: NA
D gene: NA
J gene: TRBJ1-2
V gene: TRBV5-1
CDR3 DNA: TGCGCCAGCAGCTTGAGGGCTCTGGATGGCTACACCTTC
CDR3 protein: CASSLRALDGYTF

clone size: many
D gene: TRBD2
J gene: TRBJ2-5
V gene: TRBV20-1
CDR3 DNA: TGCAGTGCTAGAGACCGACTAGCGGGGCAAGAGACCCAGTACTTC
CDR3 protein: CSARDRLAGQETQYF

clone size: NA
D gene: NA
J gene: TRBJ2-3
V gene: TRBV2
CDR3 DNA: TGTGCCAGCACCTCCCAATTCGGTACGCAGTATTTT
CDR3 protein: CASTSQFGTQYF

clone size: few
D gene: NA
J gene: TRBJ2-1
V gene: TRBV11-2
CDR3 DNA: TGTGCCAGCAGCTTAGTGTCGGGTCTCACCGTCAATGAGCAGTTCTTC
CDR3 protein: CASSLVSGLTVNEQFF

clone size: few
D gene: TRBD2
J gene: TRBJ2-1
V gene: TRBV5-1
CDR3 DNA: TGCGCCAGCAGCTTCGGGGGGACTAGCGGGATTGGCGAGCAGTTCTTC
CDR3 protein: CASSFGGTSGIGEQFF

clone size: NA
D gene: NA
J gene: TRBJ2-3
V gene: TRBV6-2/TRBV6-3
CDR3 DNA: TGTGCCAGCAGTTACTCGTCCTACACCCCGCCATCCTGGTATTTT
CDR3 protein: CASSYSSYTPPSWYF

clone size: many
D gene: NA
J gene: TRBJ2-3
V gene: TRBV12-3/TRBV12-4
CDR3 DNA: TGTGCCAGCAGTTTAGCTGGGATCAGGGATACGCAGTATTTT
CDR3 protein: CASSLAGIRDTQYF

clone size: NA
D gene: NA
J gene: TRBJ1-1
V gene: TRBV6-1
CDR3 DNA: TGTGCCAGCAGCTCCAGGGTTCTTGCAGCTGAAGCTTTCTTT
CDR3 protein: CASSSRVLAAEAFF

clone size: NA
D gene: TRBD1
J gene: TRBJ2-1
V gene: TRBV12-3/TRBV12-4
CDR3 DNA: TGTGCCAGCAGGGGGAAGACAGGGATTCTACTGTTCTTC
CDR3 protein: CASRGKTGILLFF

clone size: NA
D gene: NA
J gene: TRBJ2-7
V gene: TRBV7-2
CDR3 DNA: TGTGCCAGCAGCTTAGGGGGACCTGGGCTGGGCGAGCAGTACTTC
CDR3 protein: CASSLGGPGLGEQYF

clone size: NA
D gene: NA
J gene: TRBJ1-5
V gene: TRBV6-1
CDR3 DNA: TGTGCCAGCAGTGGACAGGCCAAAAGGGGCAATCAGCCCCAGCATTTT
CDR3 protein: CASSGQAKRGNQPQHF

clone size: NA
D gene: NA
J gene: TRBJ2-3
V gene: TRBV6-1
CDR3 DNA: TGTGCCAGCGGGCCCCTTCCAGGGGCCCGTAAGGGCACAGATACGCAGTATTTT
CDR3 protein: CASGPLPGARKGTDTQYF

clone size: many
D gene: NA
J gene: TRBJ1-1
V gene: TRBV6-5
CDR3 DNA: TGTGCCAGCAGTTACCATGGGGGGCAGGTGAACACTGAAGCTTTCTTT
CDR3 protein: CASSYHGGQVNTEAFF

clone size: NA
D gene: NA
J gene: TRBJ1-1
V gene: TRBV28
CDR3 DNA: TGTGCCAGCAGACCACGGGTTGGCAACACTGAAGCTTTCTTT
CDR3 protein: CASRPRVGNTEAFF

clone size: NA
D gene: TRBD1
J gene: TRBJ2-7
V gene: TRBV18
CDR3 DNA: TGTGCCAGCTCACCGTCGGGACAGAAAAACTACGAGCAGTACTTC
CDR3 protein: CASSPSGQKNYEQYF

clone size: NA
D gene: NA
J gene: TRBJ1-5
V gene: TRBV11-2
CDR3 DNA: TGTGCCAGCAGCCCGGACCTGAATCAGCCCCAGCATTTT
CDR3 protein: CASSPDLNQPQHF

clone size: few
D gene: NA
J gene: TRBJ2-3
V gene: TRBV4-1
CDR3 DNA: TGCGCCAGCAGTCACATAGCGAATACGCAGTATTTT
CDR3 protein: CASSHIANTQYF

clone size: few
D gene: TRBD1
J gene: TRBJ2-7
V gene: TRBV6-1
CDR3 DNA: TGTGCCAGCAGGTGGACAGGGGAATCCCCTAACGACCGCGAGCAGTACTTC
CDR3 protein: CASRWTGESPNDREQYF

clone size: NA
D gene: NA
J gene: TRBJ1-1
V gene: TRBV7-6
CDR3 DNA: TGTGCCAGCAGCTCGGCGGGCCAAAACACTGAAGCTTTCTTT
CDR3 protein: CASSSAGQNTEAFF

clone size: few
D gene: TRBD1
J gene: TRBJ1-1
V gene: TRBV28
CDR3 DNA: TGTGCCAGCAGACCTCAGGGGACCAGGGGGGAAGCTTTCTTT
CDR3 protein: CASRPQGTRGEAFF

clone size: once
D gene: TRBD2
J gene: TRBJ2-1
V gene: TRBV7-9
CDR3 DNA: TGTGCCAGCAGCTCCACTAGCGCACGGTTCTTC
CDR3 protein: CASSSTSARFF